Listed below are T cell receptor beta chains from one sample, sequenced in a study of shared clonotypes between healthy human individuals. Assay used: immunoSEQ multiplex PCR; TCRdb lists only in-frame clones, some missing. Altogether just over 2,000,000 clones are present, 85% to 95% being singletons, with the ten largest covering 0.1% to 0.15%. Sample: naive CD4+ T cells sorted from blood. The receptors here all came from a young man in good health. CDR3s include the opening cysteine and the closing phenylalanine or tryptophan. The order of the fields is D gene, J gene, V gene, clone size, CDR3 DNA, CDR3 protein. A D gene is named only where the DNA matches it firmly. Part of the rows lack a size; the others show once, few, many or a class for expanded clones.

NA	TRBJ1-5	TRBV7-2	once	TGTGCCAGCAAAAGTTTAGGTAATCAGCCCCAGCATTTT	CASKSLGNQPQHF
TRBD1	TRBJ2-2	TRBV28	NA	TGTGCCAGCAGTTTCATGGACAGGGGCACCGGGGAGCTGTTTTTT	CASSFMDRGTGELFF
NA	TRBJ2-2	TRBV6-5	once	TGTGCCAGCAGAACCGGACAGACGAACACCGGGGAGCTGTTTTTT	CASRTGQTNTGELFF
NA	TRBJ2-2	TRBV19	NA	TGTGCCAGTACCTTGGGTACCGGGGAGCTGTTTTTT	CASTLGTGELFF
TRBD1	TRBJ1-2	TRBV7-9	NA	TGTGCCAGCAGCCCTACTACACAGGGGGCAGAGGGCTACACCTTC	CASSPTTQGAEGYTF
NA	TRBJ2-7	TRBV6-6	NA	TGTGCCAGCAGTCTCCTGGGGGGGCAGTACTTC	CASSLLGGQYF
NA	TRBJ1-5	TRBV5-6	NA	TGTGCCAGCAGCGCCTGGAATCAGCCCCAGCATTTT	CASSAWNQPQHF
NA	TRBJ2-7	TRBV4-3	NA	TGCGCCAGCAGCCAGGATCCACCTCACAGTGGTGTCCCCTACGAGCAGTACTTC	CASSQDPPHSGVPYEQYF
TRBD1	TRBJ2-5	TRBV5-1	NA	TGCGCCAGCAGCCCCGGGGACAGTCAAGAGACCCAGTACTTC	CASSPGDSQETQYF
NA	TRBJ2-3	TRBV5-1	NA	TGCGCCAGCAGCTTGGGATCTACGGGGGCCGGGGATACGCAGTATTTT	CASSLGSTGAGDTQYF
NA	TRBJ2-1	TRBV10-2	NA	TGCGCCAGCAGTGACCAGGACCGGGTTGAGCAGTTCTTC	CASSDQDRVEQFF
NA	TRBJ2-7	TRBV6-1	NA	TGTGCCAGCAGTGATGTAGGGGCGATCATCTCCTACGAGCAGTACTTC	CASSDVGAIISYEQYF
NA	TRBJ1-1	TRBV5-1	once	TGCGCCAGCAGCTTGCGGGGGGAGATTACTGAAGCTTTCTTT	CASSLRGEITEAFF
NA	TRBJ2-7	TRBV29-1	NA	TGCAGCGTGGGAAGGAACTACGAGCAGTACTTC	CSVGRNYEQYF
TRBD1	TRBJ1-5	TRBV6-5	NA	TGTGCCAGCAGACGGGGGACAGAGCACAATCAGCCCCAGCATTTT	CASRRGTEHNQPQHF
TRBD2	TRBJ2-4	TRBV30	NA	TGTGCCCGGTCGGGGGGAAATCTAGCCAAAAACATTCAGTACTTC	CARSGGNLAKNIQYF
TRBD1	TRBJ2-5	TRBV10-3	NA	TGTGCCATCAGTGAACAACGGGACAGGGGGACCCAGTACTTC	CAISEQRDRGTQYF
NA	TRBJ1-3	TRBV28	once	TGTGCCAGCTCTGATAGGGGCTCTGGAAACACCATATATTTT	CASSDRGSGNTIYF
NA	TRBJ1-5	TRBV10-3	NA	TGTGCCATCAGTGTAGGTGGAATCAGCAATCAGCCCCAGCATTTT	CAISVGGISNQPQHF
NA	TRBJ1-6	TRBV4-3	NA	TGCGCCAGCAGCCAAGATGGCGGTGCCGGCTCCTATAATTCACCCCTCCACTTT	CASSQDGGAGSYNSPLHF
NA	TRBJ1-5	TRBV4-1	NA	TGCGCCAGCAGCCAAGACGAGGATAGCAATCAGCCCCAGCATTTT	CASSQDEDSNQPQHF
NA	TRBJ1-3	TRBV27	NA	TGTGCCAGCAGTCCGGGACCGATGGGAAAGAGAAACACCATATATTTT	CASSPGPMGKRNTIYF
NA	TRBJ1-4	TRBV6-1	NA	TGTGCCAGCAGTGACAGGGGTGGAACTAATGAAAAACTGTTTTTT	CASSDRGGTNEKLFF
NA	TRBJ1-4	TRBV5-6	NA	TGTGCCAGCAGCATGCTTATAGAGGGGACGGTCGAAAAACTGTTTTTT	CASSMLIEGTVEKLFF
NA	TRBJ2-7	TRBV4-1	NA	TGCGCCAGCAGCCAAGATTCCCCTGCGCAGGGGGAGCAGTACTTC	CASSQDSPAQGEQYF
TRBD1	TRBJ1-2	TRBV13	NA	TGTGCCAGCAGCCGTGGGACAGGGGGCAATGGCTACACCTTC	CASSRGTGGNGYTF
NA	TRBJ1-1	TRBV27	NA	TGTGCCAGCAGTTTCGCGGCAAGGTACACTGAAGCTTTCTTT	CASSFAARYTEAFF
NA	TRBJ1-2	TRBV6-1	NA	TGTGCCAGCAGTGAAGCTTTGTCAGGGCGCGGCTACACCTTC	CASSEALSGRGYTF
NA	TRBJ2-2	TRBV6-5	NA	TGTGCCAGCAGGCATGGCCTCGACACCGGGGAGCTGTTTTTT	CASRHGLDTGELFF
NA	TRBJ1-6	TRBV30	NA	TGTGCCTGGAAATCACAGGGTACAAATTCACCCCTCCACTTT	CAWKSQGTNSPLHF
TRBD2	TRBJ2-3	TRBV4-3	NA	TGCGCCAGCAGCCAGACCGCTAGCGGGTCCACAGATACGCAGTATTTT	CASSQTASGSTDTQYF
NA	TRBJ2-5	TRBV7-2	once	TGTGCCAGCAGCTTAGTTTGGGCAACAGAGACCCAGTACTTC	CASSLVWATETQYF
TRBD2	TRBJ2-1	TRBV4-3	NA	TGCGCCAGCAGCCAAGATAGTTCTAGCGGGAGGGCCAGCTCCTACAATGAGCAGTTCTTC	CASSQDSSSGRASSYNEQFF
NA	TRBJ1-5	TRBV7-2	NA	TGTGCCAGCAGCACCACAGGTAGCAATCAGCCCCAGCATTTT	CASSTTGSNQPQHF
NA	TRBJ1-4	TRBV5-1	NA	TGCGCCAGCAGCCTCGAACAGGGACAAAAACTGTTTTTT	CASSLEQGQKLFF
TRBD1	TRBJ1-6	TRBV9	NA	TGTGCCAGCAGCGGGACAGGCGAGGGTTCACCCCTCCACTTT	CASSGTGEGSPLHF
NA	TRBJ1-4	TRBV6-1	once	TGTGCCAGCAGTGGAGGGTATGAAAAACTGTTTTTT	CASSGGYEKLFF
NA	TRBJ2-7	TRBV6-1	NA	TGTGCCAGCAGTGAAAAGGGTTTGCAGCAGTACTTC	CASSEKGLQQYF
TRBD2	TRBJ2-1	TRBV7-2	NA	TGTGCCAGCAGCGTTAGCGGGGCCAATGAGCAGTTCTTC	CASSVSGANEQFF
TRBD2	TRBJ2-7	TRBV6-6	few	TGTGCCAGCAGTAGCCCCAGCGGGAGCCGCAACGAGCAGTACTTC	CASSSPSGSRNEQYF